The 14 T cell receptor beta chains below all came from one sample that was sequenced in a study of post-analysis software for immune sequencing data. Broader study findings: Relative to controls, patients had 5 or 6 TRBV segments at higher frequency, with TRBV5-6, TRBV5-1 and TRBV20-1 among these.

The TCR beta cDNA libraries carried unique molecular identifiers. MiXCR was run by TCRdb on the PCR reads, yielding one entry per CDR3 protein. This table has a few hundred thousand distinct CDR3 sequences, roughly 46% appearing once. Their specific antigens are unknown. The sequencing sample was made of blood. The receptors were gathered from a girl between 5 and 17 years old with multiple sclerosis.

This clonotype was observed a handful of times. The CDR3 region is CASKYGGITGGYEQYF. Here the CDR3 DNA reads TGTGCCAGCAAGTACGGGGGGATAACGGGTGGATACGAGCAGTACTTC. The rearrangement joins TRBV27 to TRBJ2-7, with 7 bases matching TRBD2. The CDR3 has 16 residues. Trimming cost V 7 bases and J 4 bases; bases outside gene matches: 16. Germline CDR1 is MNHEY and CDR2 is SMNVEV (reference sequence).

The sample holds one count of this clonotype. CDR3 DNA: TGCAGCGTTCCCCTTTGGATGAGCGGGGGCTCCTACAATGAGCAGTTCTTC. Its translation is CSVPLWMSGGSYNEQFF. The rearrangement joins TRBV29-1 to TRBJ2-1; TRBD2 agrees at 8 bases. The CDR3 covers 17 residues. CDR1 and CDR2 from the germline V gene are SQVTM and ANQGSEA. With V trimmed by 5 bases and J by 0 bases, 12 bases remained unmatched.

V gene TRBV6-6 combines with J gene TRBJ2-5; D is uncertain. Trimming cost V 0 bases and J 2 bases, with 7 bases left between them. CDR3 size: 14 residues. CDR1 is MNHNY and CDR2 is SVGAGI in the germline V gene (reference sequence). CDR3 in DNA: TGTGCCAGCAGTTACTCCGGCCAGCAAGAGACCCAGTACTTC. Amino acid sequence: CASSYSGQQETQYF.

This clonotype was counted once. The chain is built from TRBV6-2 or TRBV6-3 and TRBJ2-5, with D possibly matching TRBD1 (6 bases). The J call may be incorrect, as the DNA end agrees better with TRBJ2-7. CDR1 is MNHEY and CDR2 is SVGEGT in the germline V gene. The CDR3 loop spans 14 amino acids. The DNA of the CDR3 is TGTGCCAGCACCGAATTGGGGGCGGGCTACGAGCAGTACTTC. Translating it yields CASTELGAGYEQYF.

J is TRBJ2-3 and V is TRBV5-1, with 7 bases aligning to TRBD2. This CDR3 has 16 amino acids. CDR1 and CDR2 from the germline V gene are SGHRS and YFSETQ. V shed 4 bases and J 1 base; nucleotides not matched to a gene: 9. As DNA, the CDR3 is TGCGCCAGCAGCAGCGGGGACTACACACGCACAGATACGCAGTATTTT. Translated, it gives CASSSGDYTRTDTQYF.

This clonotype was detected a few times. This rearrangement joins TRBV7-9 to TRBJ2-7; 12 bases align to TRBD2. CDR3 length: 14 residues. Germline CDR1 SEHNR, CDR2 FQNEAQ (reference sequence). V dropped 3 bases and J dropped 7; count of bases not matched to a gene: 4. CDR3 DNA sequence: TGTGCCAGCAGCTTGACTAGCGGGAGCTGGGAGCAGTACTTC. It codes for CASSLTSGSWEQYF.

The chain combines TRBV6-5 with TRBJ2-1, with unresolved D. Matching the DNA end better, TRBJ2-7 makes the J call doubtful. Germline V gene sequence: CDR1 MNHEY, CDR2 SVGAGI. The CDR3 covers 15 residues. The CDR3 reads CASSYRLNSYNEQYF. DNA for the CDR3: TGTGCCAGCAGTTACCGACTGAACTCCTACAATGAGCAGTACTTC.

This clonotype occurred a few times. The chain carries TRBV4-2 and TRBJ1-1; weak D call: TRBD1 (6 bases). The CDR3 length is 14 residues. Looked up from germline, CDR1 is LGHNA and CDR2 is YNFKEQ. Deletions cut 0 bases from V and 5 bases from J, with 10 bases between. The CDR3 here is CASSQDRGRTEAFF. CDR3 coding DNA: TGTGCCAGCAGCCAAGACAGGGGTAGGACTGAAGCTTTCTTT.

As regards this clonotype: The junction departs from germline at one end; a sequencing error may be responsible. The J gene is TRBJ2-1, the V gene TRBV27; TRBD2 aligns across 7 bases. The CDR3 length is 15 residues. Germline V gene sequence: CDR1 MNHEY, CDR2 SMNVEV (reference sequence). The CDR3 is CAGSLWLADNNEQFF. For the CDR3, the DNA is TGTGCCGGCAGTTTATGGCTAGCGGACAACAATGAGCAGTTCTTC.

The V gene is TRBV2, the J gene TRBJ2-7, with 11 bases aligning to TRBD1. Trimming at V came to 2 bases and at J to 6 bases, leaving 6 bases not matched to a gene. In germline, CDR1 is SNHLY, CDR2 FYNNEI. This CDR3 region has 15 residues. CDR3 sequence reads: CASSERGGQGGEQYF. The DNA of the CDR3 is TGTGCCAGCAGTGAAAGGGGGGGACAGGGGGGCGAGCAGTACTTC.

This chain uses TRBV28 with TRBJ2-1; 14 bases match TRBD2. This CDR3 spans 17 amino acids. Germline loops: CDR1 MDHEN, CDR2 SYDVKM. The junction had 4 bases not matched to a gene; V was cut back by 0 bases and J by 6 bases. CDR3 region: CASSLWTSGRAGNEQFF. CDR3 coding DNA: TGTGCCAGCAGTTTATGGACTAGCGGGAGGGCCGGCAATGAGCAGTTCTTC. The full variable domain, its missing parts supplied by reference TRBV28 and TRBJ2-1, is DVKVTQSSRYLVKRTGEKVFLECVQDMDHENMFWYRQDPGLGLRLIYFSYDVKMKEKGDIPEGYSVSREKKERFSLILESASTNQTSMYLCASSLWTSGRAGNEQFFGPGTRLTVL.

The rearrangement uses TRBV4-1 and TRBJ2-5; perhaps TRBD1 as D (5 bases). The CDR3 extends over 15 amino acids. The germline V gene has CDR1 MGHRA and CDR2 YSYEKL. The V and J ends lost 6 bases and 2 bases respectively, with 16 bases between them. The CDR3 DNA follows: TGCGCCAGCAGTCTAGGACATCGGCCTCAAGAGACCCAGTACTTC. Protein sequence: CASSLGHRPQETQYF.

This clonotype was seen more than once but under ten times. The chain is built from TRBV7-9 and TRBJ2-5; TRBD2 matches 8 bases. V shed 2 bases, J shed 4 bases, and the junction held 12 bases outside the gene matches. Germline-derived CDR1 and CDR2 are SEHNR and FQNEAQ (reference sequence). The CDR3 runs to 17 residues. This CDR3 reads CASSLSLVAGGGETQYF. Here the CDR3 DNA reads TGTGCCAGCAGCTTATCTCTCGTCGCGGGAGGCGGAGAGACCCAGTACTTC. Based on the CDR3 plus reference TRBV7-9 and TRBJ2-5, the full variable domain is DTGVSQNPRHKITKRGQNVTFRCDPISEHNRLYWYRQTLGQGPEFLTYFQNEAQLEKSRLLSDRFSAERPKGSFSTLEIQRTEQGDSAMYLCASSLSLVAGGGETQYFGPGTRLLVL.

This clonotype was counted a few times. The CDR3 sequence: CATSDLTSGTNEQFF. The DNA of the CDR3 is TGTGCCACCAGTGATTTGACTAGCGGCACCAATGAGCAGTTCTTC. The V and J genes are TRBV24-1 and TRBJ2-1; TRBD2 matches at 8 bases. The V gene end was trimmed by 0 bases and the J gene end by 6 bases; junction bases not matched to a gene: 3. The CDR3 length is 15 residues. The germline gives CDR1 KGHDR, CDR2 SFDVKD.